The 15 T cell receptor beta chains below all came from one sample that was sequenced in a study of beta chain features in type 1 diabetes. Which antigens these TCRs recognize remains unknown. The investigators reverse transcribed all of the isolated RNA, so they sequenced expressed TCRB transcripts. Only in-frame clones appear in the TCRdb table, and some are missing; sequencing was by immunoSEQ multiplex PCR. The sample records around 710,000 clones, around 12% being singletons. General study findings and limits: TCRB CDR3 length was moderately but significantly reduced in all four CD4+ subsets of Type 1 diabetes patients.

The source material was naive CD4+ T cells from blood. Source of these receptors: a man aged 30 to 39 with type 1 diabetes.

This clone was counted between two and nine times. This chain connects TRBV15 to TRBJ1-2, with D unclear. This CDR3 spans 16 amino acids. V lost 0 bases, J lost 8 bases, and 19 bases lay in between. CDR1 is LNHNV and CDR2 is YYDKDF in the germline V gene (reference sequence). CDR3: CATSRERSPTTGGYTF. CDR3 DNA sequence: TGTGCCACCAGCAGAGAAAGATCGCCCACCACGGGAGGCTACACCTTC.

The gene calls are TRBV5-4 and TRBJ2-7, with D perhaps matching TRBD2 (6 bases). Trimming removed 0 bases from V and 3 bases from J, with 10 bases in between. The CDR3 is made up of 14 amino acids. The germline V gene encodes CDR1 SGHNT and CDR2 YYREEE (reference sequence). As DNA, the CDR3 is TGTGCCAGCAGCTTGGAGGGACTTAACTACGAGCAGTACTTC. This gives the protein CASSLEGLNYEQYF.

CDR3 in DNA: TGTGCCAGCAGCCTCGCCGGGACCGCCCTTTACGGAAAACTGTTTTTT. Translating gives CASSLAGTALYGKLFF. The chain uses TRBV7-2 and TRBJ1-4, with D perhaps TRBD1 (5 bases). Germline V CDR1 and CDR2: SGHTA, FQGNSA. The CDR3 loop spans 16 amino acids. The V gene lost 5 bases and the J gene lost 10 bases, with 23 bases spanning the gap.

The CDR3 region is CSVASGGSSYNEQFF. The CDR3 DNA follows: TGCAGCGTTGCGTCAGGGGGTAGCTCCTACAATGAGCAGTTCTTC. V and J are TRBV29-1 and TRBJ2-1; 7 bases are a match to TRBD1. CDR1 and CDR2 (germline): SQVTM, ANQGSEA. After removal of 4 bases from V and 0 bases from J, the junction contained 6 bases not matched to a gene. This CDR3 spans 15 amino acids.

This clone was observed a handful of times. The V call is TRBV2, the J call TRBJ1-2, with 7 bases matching TRBD1. With V trimmed by 2 bases and J by 4 bases, 4 bases remained unmatched. This CDR3 comprises 14 residues. Germline CDR1 SNHLY, CDR2 FYNNEI. The CDR3 here is CASSEQGVSYGYTF. In DNA form, the CDR3 reads TGTGCCAGCAGTGAACAGGGGGTTAGCTATGGCTACACCTTC.

V gene TRBV6-6 combines with J gene TRBJ2-1; 8 nucleotides agree with TRBD2. The CDR3 is 15 amino acids. V was pared by 5 bases and J by 5 bases, with 8 bases of the junction left unmatched. CDR1 and CDR2 from the germline V gene are MNHNY and SVGAGI (reference sequence). The CDR3 region has the DNA TGTGCCAGCAGTAACACAGGACTAGCCCACAATGAGCAGTTCTTC. Translation: CASSNTGLAHNEQFF.

Regarding this clone: This may stem from a read error, because a much larger clone lies one nucleotide away. Additional DNA sequences in this sample encode the identical CDR3. The J gene is TRBJ2-5, the V gene TRBV7-6; D ambiguous. V was cut by 5 bases and J by 1 base, with 2 bases left in between. CDR1 and CDR2 from the germline V gene are SGHVS and FNYEAQ. This CDR3 contains 11 residues. The CDR3 nucleotides read TGTGCCAGCAGCCCCCAAGAGACCCAGTACTTC. This sequence encodes CASSPQETQYF.

The V and J genes are TRBV6-6 and TRBJ1-6; 12 bases align to TRBD1. The CDR3 loop spans 16 amino acids. The germline CDR1 and CDR2 sequences are MNHNY and SVGAGI (reference sequence). V dropped 0 bases and J dropped 10; count of bases not matched to a gene: 4. The CDR3 nucleotides read TGTGCCAGCAGTTACTCGGGGACAGGGGGCGGCTCACCCCTCCACTTT. Protein sequence: CASSYSGTGGGSPLHF.

This clone was detected only a few times. The gene calls are TRBV14 and TRBJ2-5; 8 nucleotides match TRBD2. The CDR3 length is 15 residues. Germline assignment: CDR1 SGHDN and CDR2 FVKESK. J gave up 4 bases and V 1 base, and 5 bases lay outside the gene matches. CDR3 bases: TGTGCCAGCAGCCAAGGCGGACTAGCCTTAGAGACCCAGTACTTC. This codes for CASSQGGLALETQYF.

This clone was detected only a few times. The chain has TRBV7-2 and TRBJ2-1, with D unresolved. V lost 2 bases and J 0 bases, leaving 8 bases between the germline ends. The CDR3 is 15 amino acids. CDR1 and CDR2 (germline): SGHTA, FQGNSA. CDR3 loop: CASSLTQSSYNEQFF. In DNA form, the CDR3 reads TGTGCCAGCAGCTTAACGCAGTCCTCCTACAATGAGCAGTTCTTC. Filled out from reference TRBV7-2 and TRBJ2-1, the complete variable domain reads GAGVSQSPSNKVTEKGKDVELRCDPISGHTALYWYRQSLGQGLEFLIYFQGNSAPDKSGLPSDRFSAERTGGSVSTLTIQRTQQEDSAVYLCASSLTQSSYNEQFFGPGTRLTVL.

The chain combines TRBV13 with TRBJ2-5; tentative D call: TRBD2 (5 bases). The germline V and J ends were trimmed by 4 bases and 4 bases, with 13 bases remaining between them. The germline CDR1 and CDR2 sequences are PRHDT and FYEKMQ (reference sequence). CDR3 size: 14 residues. This chain's CDR3 is CASSSTRGRETQYF. The CDR3 DNA is TGTGCCAGCAGCTCCACTAGAGGCCGAGAGACCCAGTACTTC.

This clone was observed a few times. The V gene is TRBV5-1, the J gene TRBJ2-7; 7 nucleotides agree with TRBD1. The germline CDR1 and CDR2 sequences are SGHRS and YFSETQ. V shed 4 bases, J shed 4 bases, and the junction held 8 bases outside the gene matches. This CDR3 contains 14 residues. The DNA of the CDR3 is TGCGCCAGCAGCGTGGGACAGACCAAATACGAGCAGTACTTC. This translates into CASSVGQTKYEQYF.

This sequence joins TRBV9 and TRBJ2-3; D gene unclear. Germline V gene data show CDR1 as SGDLS and CDR2 as YYNGEE. The CDR3 spans 16 residues. The ends were cut back, 0 bases at V and 0 bases at J, with 11 bases in the middle. CDR3 in DNA: TGTGCCAGCAGCGTAGGGGCAGAGACTAGCACAGATACGCAGTATTTT. This codes for CASSVGAETSTDTQYF.

This clone was counted only a few times. The J gene is TRBJ1-3, the V gene TRBV7-9; D not certain. V lost 1 base to trimming and J lost 2 bases, with 12 bases between them. There are 16 residues in the CDR3. CDR1 is SEHNR, CDR2 FQNEAQ, per germline (reference sequence). The CDR3 region is CASSLGPGRTGNTIYF. The CDR3 DNA reads TGTGCCAGCAGCTTAGGGCCGGGGAGAACTGGAAACACCATATATTTT.

This clone has just a few counts. Other DNA sequences in this sample translate to the same CDR3. The rearrangement links TRBV7-2 to TRBJ2-5; no clear D. Germline V gene data show CDR1 as SGHTA and CDR2 as FQGNSA. CDR3 size: 12 residues. Trimming took off 1 base at V and 5 bases at J, with 5 bases between the two ends. This CDR3 reads CASSLVGETQYF. CDR3 in DNA: TGTGCCAGCAGCTTAGTGGGGGAGACCCAGTACTTC. Full variable domain (remainder filled in from reference TRBV7-2 and TRBJ2-5): GAGVSQSPSNKVTEKGKDVELRCDPISGHTALYWYRQSLGQGLEFLIYFQGNSAPDKSGLPSDRFSAERTGGSVSTLTIQRTQQEDSAVYLCASSLVGETQYFGPGTRLLVL.